This T cell receptor beta chain comes out of a study of T cell responses to AZD1222 COVID-19 vaccine. Study-level results: Regions left unmutated in variants are reportedly the target of nearly half of spike-specific TCRs. Following two doses of AZD1222, Spike-specific TCR breadth and depth rose. Baseline seropositivity characterized only six AZD1222 recipients.

To note about this clone: The antigen is unknown.

Produced via immunoSEQ multiplex PCR; TCRdb's table is partial and in-frame only. Found here are 120,000 or so clones, about 89% of them singletons; the top ten hold roughly 6.9%. Researchers grouped second doses given at about 4 or about 12 weeks into one pool. The sequence derives from an adult who received the AZD1222 COVID-19 vaccine. The sample consisted of peripheral blood, taken 28 days after the second AZD1222 dose.

The CDR3 spells CASSLGAPGGIYEQYF. The DNA of the CDR3 is TGTGCCAGCAGCTTAGGGGCCCCGGGGGGCATCTACGAGCAGTACTTC. The chain joins TRBV7-2 to TRBJ2-7, with D maybe TRBD2 (7 bases). Trimming removed 1 base at V and 3 bases at J, with 16 bases between. The germline V gene encodes CDR1 SGHTA and CDR2 FQGNSA. The CDR3 runs to 16 residues.